In its sample, the clone carrying this TCR beta chain was seen many times. Its antigen is undetermined. A junction end diverges from the germline sequence, so it may reflect a read error. Axillary draining lymph nodes of breast cancer patients supplied the node samples. This sample was included in a study of breast tumors, draining lymph nodes, adjacent tissues. Each CDR3 protein is one row after TCRdb ran MiXCR on the multiplex PCR reads. The repertoire holds 160,000 or so distinct CDR3 sequences, with 33% as singletons. The CDR3 consists of 14 residues. Germline V lookup: CDR1 SSHAT, CDR2 FNYEAQ (reference sequence). Points from the study as a whole: That most tumor T cells come from lymph nodes remained unproven. Luminal-like breast cancer showed significantly greater tumor-nontumor repertoire similarity than basal-like breast cancer did.

Sequencing used axillary lymph node tissue. The rearrangement joins TRBV7-7 to TRBJ2-3; D is undetermined. This receptor was obtained from a female donor with breast cancer. Some clones in this sample may be carry-over from other donors' samples. This chain's CDR3 is CASSVSDGTDTQYF. CDR3 DNA: TGTGCTAGCAGCGTATCGGACGGCACAGATACGCAGTATTTT.